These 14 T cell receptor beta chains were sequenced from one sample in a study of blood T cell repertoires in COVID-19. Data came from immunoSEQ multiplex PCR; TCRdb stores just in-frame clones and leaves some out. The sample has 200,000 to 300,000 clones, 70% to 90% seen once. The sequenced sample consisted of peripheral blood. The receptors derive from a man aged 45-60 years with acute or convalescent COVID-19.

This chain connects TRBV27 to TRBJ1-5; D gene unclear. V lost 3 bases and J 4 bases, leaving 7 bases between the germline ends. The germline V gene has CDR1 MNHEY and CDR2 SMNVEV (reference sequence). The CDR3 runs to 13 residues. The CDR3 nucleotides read TGTGCCAGCAGTTTCCTGGCTAATCAGCCCCAGCATTTT. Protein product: CASSFLANQPQHF.

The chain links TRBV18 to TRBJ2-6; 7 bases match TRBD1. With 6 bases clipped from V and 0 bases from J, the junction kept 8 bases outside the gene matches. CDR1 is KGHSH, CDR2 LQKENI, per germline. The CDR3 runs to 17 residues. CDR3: CASSRGQKSSGANVLTF. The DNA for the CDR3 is TGTGCCAGCTCCCGGGGACAGAAAAGCTCTGGGGCCAACGTCCTGACTTTC.

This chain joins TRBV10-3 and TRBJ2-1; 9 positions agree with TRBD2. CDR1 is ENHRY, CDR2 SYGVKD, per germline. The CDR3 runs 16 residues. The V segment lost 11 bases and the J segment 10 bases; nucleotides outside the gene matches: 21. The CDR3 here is CASTTQEERGAIEQFF. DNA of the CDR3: TGTGCCTCGACCACCCAGGAGGAGCGGGGGGCCATAGAGCAGTTCTTC.

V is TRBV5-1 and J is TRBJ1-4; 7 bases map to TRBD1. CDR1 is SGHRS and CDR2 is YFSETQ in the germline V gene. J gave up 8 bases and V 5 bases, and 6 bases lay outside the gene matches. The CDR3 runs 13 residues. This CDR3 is CASSPQGVEKLFF. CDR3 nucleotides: TGCGCCAGCAGTCCGCAGGGGGTCGAAAAACTGTTTTTT.

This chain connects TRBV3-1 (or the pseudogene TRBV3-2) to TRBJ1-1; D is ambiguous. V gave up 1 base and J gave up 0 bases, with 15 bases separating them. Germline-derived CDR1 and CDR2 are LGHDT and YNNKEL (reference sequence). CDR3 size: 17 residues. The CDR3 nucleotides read TGTGCCAGCAGCCAAGTACCCTCCTCGGGGATGAACACTGAAGCTTTCTTT. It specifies CASSQVPSSGMNTEAFF.

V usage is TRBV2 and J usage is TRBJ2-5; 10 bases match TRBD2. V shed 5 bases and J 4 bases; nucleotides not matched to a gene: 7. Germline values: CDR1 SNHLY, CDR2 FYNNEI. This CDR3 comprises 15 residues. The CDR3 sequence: CASSFLAGASETQYF. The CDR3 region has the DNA TGTGCCAGCAGTTTTCTAGCGGGAGCCTCAGAGACCCAGTACTTC.

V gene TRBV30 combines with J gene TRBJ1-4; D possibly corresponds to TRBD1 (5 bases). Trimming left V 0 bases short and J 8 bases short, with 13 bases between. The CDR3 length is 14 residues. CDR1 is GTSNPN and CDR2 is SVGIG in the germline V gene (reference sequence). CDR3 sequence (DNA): TGTGCCTGGAGTGTCGGAGGGGCCGACGAAAAACTGTTTTTT. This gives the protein CAWSVGGADEKLFF.

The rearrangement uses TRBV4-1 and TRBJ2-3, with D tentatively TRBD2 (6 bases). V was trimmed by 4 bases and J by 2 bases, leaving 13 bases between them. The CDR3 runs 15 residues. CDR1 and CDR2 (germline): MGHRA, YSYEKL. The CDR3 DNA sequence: TGCGCCAGCAGCCGGAGGGACCAATTCACAGATACGCAGTATTTT. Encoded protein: CASSRRDQFTDTQYF.

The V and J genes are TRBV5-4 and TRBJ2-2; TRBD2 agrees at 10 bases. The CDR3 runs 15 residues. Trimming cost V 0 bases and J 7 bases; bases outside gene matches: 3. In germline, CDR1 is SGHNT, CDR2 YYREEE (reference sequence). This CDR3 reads CASSLEREGLGELFF. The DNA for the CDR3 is TGTGCCAGCAGCTTGGAGCGGGAGGGCCTCGGGGAGCTGTTTTTT.

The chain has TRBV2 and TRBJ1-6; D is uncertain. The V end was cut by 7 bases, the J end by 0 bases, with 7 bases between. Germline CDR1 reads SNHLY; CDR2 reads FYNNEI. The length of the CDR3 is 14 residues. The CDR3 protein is CASIRDSYNSPLHF. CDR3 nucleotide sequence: TGTGCCAGCATCCGGGACTCCTATAATTCACCCCTCCACTTT.

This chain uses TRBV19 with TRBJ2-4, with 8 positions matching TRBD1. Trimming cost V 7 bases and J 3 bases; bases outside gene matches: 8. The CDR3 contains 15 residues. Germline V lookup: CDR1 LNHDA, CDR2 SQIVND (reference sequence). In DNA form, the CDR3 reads TGTGCCAGTACCTGGACAGGGAAGGGCAAAAACATTCAGTACTTC. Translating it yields CASTWTGKGKNIQYF.

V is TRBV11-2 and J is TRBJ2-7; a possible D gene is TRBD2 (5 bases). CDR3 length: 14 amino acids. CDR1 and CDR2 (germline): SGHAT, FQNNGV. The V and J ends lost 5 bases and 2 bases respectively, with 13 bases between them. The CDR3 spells CASSLDGLPYEQYF. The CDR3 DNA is TGTGCCAGCAGCCTCGACGGACTCCCCTACGAGCAGTACTTC. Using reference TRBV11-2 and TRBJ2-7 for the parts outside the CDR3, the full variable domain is EAGVAQSPRYKIIEKRQSVAFWCNPISGHATLYWYQQILGQGPKLLIQFQNNGVVDDSQLPKDRFSAERLKGVDSTLKIQPAKLEDSAVYLCASSLDGLPYEQYFGPGTRLTVT.

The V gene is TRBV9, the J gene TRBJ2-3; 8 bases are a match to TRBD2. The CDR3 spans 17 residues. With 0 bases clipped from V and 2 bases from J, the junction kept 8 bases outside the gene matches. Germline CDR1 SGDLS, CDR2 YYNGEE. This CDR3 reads CASSVESGRALTDTQYF. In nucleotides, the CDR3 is TGTGCCAGCAGCGTAGAGTCCGGGAGGGCCCTCACAGATACGCAGTATTTT.

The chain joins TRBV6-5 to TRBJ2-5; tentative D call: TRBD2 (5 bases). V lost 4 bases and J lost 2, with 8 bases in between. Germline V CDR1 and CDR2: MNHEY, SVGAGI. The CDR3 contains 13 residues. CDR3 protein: CASSWEIQETQYF. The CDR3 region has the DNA TGTGCCAGCAGTTGGGAGATTCAAGAGACCCAGTACTTC.